The source of this T cell receptor beta chain is a study of blood T cell repertoires in COVID-19. Method: immunoSEQ multiplex PCR; TCRdb's copy keeps in-frame clones and lacks some. This sample has hundreds of thousands of clones, with approximately 91% found just once. A single count supports this clone. Sequenced input: peripheral blood. The receptor comes from a woman in her sixties or seventies with acute or convalescent COVID-19.

Here the CDR3 DNA reads TGTGCCAGCAGTTTAACCGGACAGGGGGCTACTAATGAAAAACTGTTTTTT. Its translation is CASSLTGQGATNEKLFF. The genes are TRBV27 and TRBJ1-4, with TRBD1 identical over 11 bases. The CDR3 consists of 17 residues. Looked up from germline, CDR1 is MNHEY and CDR2 is SMNVEV (reference sequence). V shed 2 bases, J shed 2 bases, and the junction held 4 bases outside the gene matches.